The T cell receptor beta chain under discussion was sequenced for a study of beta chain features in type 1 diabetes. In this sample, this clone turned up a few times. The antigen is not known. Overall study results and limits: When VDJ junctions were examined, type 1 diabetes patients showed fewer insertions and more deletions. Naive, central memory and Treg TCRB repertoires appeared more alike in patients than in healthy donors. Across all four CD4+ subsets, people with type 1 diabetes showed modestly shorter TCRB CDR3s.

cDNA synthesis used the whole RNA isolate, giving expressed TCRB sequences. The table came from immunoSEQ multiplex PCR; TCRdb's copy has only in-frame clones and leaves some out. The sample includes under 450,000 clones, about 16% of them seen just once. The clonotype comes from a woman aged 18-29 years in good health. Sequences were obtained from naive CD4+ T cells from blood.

The CDR3, as DNA: TGCAGCGGCCTCCTCGCTCGAGGGACAGGGTATGGCTACACCTTC. This sequence encodes CSGLLARGTGYGYTF. This sequence joins TRBV29-1 and TRBJ1-2, with 9 bases identical to TRBD1. J was trimmed by 5 bases and V by 7 bases; bases with no gene match: 14. The CDR3 spans 15 residues. Germline assignment: CDR1 SQVTM and CDR2 ANQGSEA.